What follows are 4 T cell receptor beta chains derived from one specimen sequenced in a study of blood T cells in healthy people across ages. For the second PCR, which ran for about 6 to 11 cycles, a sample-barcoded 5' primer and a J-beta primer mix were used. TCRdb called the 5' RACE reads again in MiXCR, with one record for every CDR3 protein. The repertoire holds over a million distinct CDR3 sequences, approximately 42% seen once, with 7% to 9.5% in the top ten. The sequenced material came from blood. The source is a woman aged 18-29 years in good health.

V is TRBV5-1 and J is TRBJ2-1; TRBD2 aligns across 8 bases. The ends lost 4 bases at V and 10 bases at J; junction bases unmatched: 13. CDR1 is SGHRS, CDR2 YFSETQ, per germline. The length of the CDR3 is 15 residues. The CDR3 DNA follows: TGCGCCAGCAGCAGCGGGGGAAGAGGTCCCTACGAGCAGTTCTTC. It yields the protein CASSSGGRGPYEQFF.

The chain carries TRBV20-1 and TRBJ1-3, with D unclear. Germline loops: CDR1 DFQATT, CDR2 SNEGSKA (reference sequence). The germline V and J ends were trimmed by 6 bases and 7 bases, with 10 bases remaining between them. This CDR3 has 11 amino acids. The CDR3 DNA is TGCAGTGCCCCCGAGTGGAACACCATATATTTT. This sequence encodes CSAPEWNTIYF.

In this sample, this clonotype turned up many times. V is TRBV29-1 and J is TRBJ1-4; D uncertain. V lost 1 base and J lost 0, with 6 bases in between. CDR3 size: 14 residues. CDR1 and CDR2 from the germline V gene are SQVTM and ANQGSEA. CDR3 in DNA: TGCAGCGTTGAAGGTGTTGCAACTAATGAAAAACTGTTTTTT. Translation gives CSVEGVATNEKLFF.

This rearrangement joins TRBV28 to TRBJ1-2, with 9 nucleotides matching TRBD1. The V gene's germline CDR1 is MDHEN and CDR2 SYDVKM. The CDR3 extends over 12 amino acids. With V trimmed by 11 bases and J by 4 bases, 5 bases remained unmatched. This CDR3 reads CAAMDRGYGYTF. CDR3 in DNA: TGTGCCGCCATGGACAGGGGCTATGGCTACACCTTC.